Presented here are 9 T cell receptor beta chains from one specimen sequenced in a study of cytomegalovirus exposure and HLA in healthy donors (TCRdb year 2017). The protocol used for the library was the immunoSEQ multiplex PCR assay. TCRdb's version of the immuneACCESS table is confined to in-frame rearrangements and falls short of the full clone set. An unresolved V gene accounts for under half of the shortfall where checked; the remainder is of unknown origin. The sample table records roughly 120,000 clones; approximately 90% of these occur just once. Jointly, the top ten make up around 6% of the sample. What was sequenced was PBMCs. All receptors come from a woman under 30 in good health and CMV-seropositive.

This clone was counted a single time. The rearrangement links TRBV23-1 to TRBJ2-5; D might be TRBD1 (5 bases). Being an ORF, TRBV23-1 has a function that is uncertain. The CDR3 runs to 20 residues. Trimming took 4 bases from V and 1 from J, leaving 28 bases between them. CDR3 loop: CASSPSTAHRAPWTQETQYF. The CDR3 DNA is TGCGCCAGCAGTCCGTCGACAGCCCATCGAGCCCCATGGACCCAAGAGACCCAGTACTTC.

This CDR3 is CASSDTSGGAHEQFF. CDR3 nucleotides: TGTGCCAGCAGTGATACTAGCGGGGGGGCGCATGAGCAGTTCTTC. The V gene is TRBV6-1, the J gene TRBJ2-1; TRBD2 matches 13 bases. CDR3 length: 15 amino acids. Germline CDR1 MNHNS, CDR2 SASEGT. V lost 3 bases to trimming and J lost 8 bases; unmatched junction nucleotides: 4.

The chain couples TRBV23-1 to TRBJ1-2, with D possibly matching TRBD1 (6 bases). TRBV23-1 is an ORF; its function is uncertain. There are 14 residues in the CDR3. With 4 bases removed from V and 4 bases from J, the gap between germline ends came to 13 bases. In DNA form, the CDR3 reads TGCGCCAGCAGTCCTCCAGGGGTTCTCTATGGCTACACCTTC. It yields the protein CASSPPGVLYGYTF.

V and J are TRBV5-4 and TRBJ2-7, with D hard to call. This CDR3 comprises 16 residues. Deletions cut 2 bases from V and 1 base from J, with 16 bases between. CDR1 and CDR2 (germline): SGHNT, YYREEE (reference sequence). CDR3: CASSFFWVGRSYEQYF. CDR3 DNA sequence: TGTGCCAGCAGCTTCTTCTGGGTGGGCAGGTCCTACGAGCAGTACTTC.

V usage is TRBV6-6 and J usage is TRBJ2-1; 10 bases fit TRBD2. The CDR3 length is 15 residues. Germline V CDR1 and CDR2: MNHNY, SVGAGI (reference sequence). The V gene end was trimmed by 4 bases and the J gene end by 9 bases; junction bases not matched to a gene: 9. CDR3 in amino acids: CASSSRQRGGAEQFF. The CDR3 DNA sequence: TGTGCCAGCAGTTCCCGACAGCGGGGGGGCGCTGAGCAGTTCTTC.

The chain combines TRBV18 with TRBJ2-3, with 15 bases fitting TRBD2. CDR3 length: 18 residues. The trim removed 0 bases at V and 1 base at J, leaving 2 bases unmatched. Germline V gives CDR1 KGHSH, CDR2 LQKENI. CDR3: CASSPPGLAGGGTDTQYF. The CDR3 DNA reads as TGTGCCAGCTCACCACCGGGACTAGCGGGGGGCGGCACAGATACGCAGTATTTT.

The CDR3 DNA reads as TGTGCCTGGAGTCCTATTCAGGACAGTAGCAATCAGCCCCAGCATTTT. Residues: CAWSPIQDSSNQPQHF. The chain uses TRBV30 and TRBJ1-5; maybe TRBD1 (6 bases). The CDR3 loop spans 16 amino acids. The germline V gene encodes CDR1 GTSNPN and CDR2 SVGIG (reference sequence). V lost 2 bases, J lost 0 bases, and 14 bases lay in between.

The chain joins TRBV30 to TRBJ2-7; the match to TRBD1 covers 9 bases. The CDR3 contains 14 residues. V was clipped by 3 bases and J by 6 bases; unmatched bases: 9. Germline-derived CDR1 and CDR2 are GTSNPN and SVGIG (reference sequence). The CDR3 here is CAWSLGTGPAEQYF. As DNA, the CDR3 is TGTGCCTGGAGCCTAGGGACAGGGCCCGCCGAGCAGTACTTC.

The sample holds a few counts of this clone. V and J are TRBV4-2 and TRBJ2-5; perhaps TRBD2 as D (6 bases). CDR3 length: 16 amino acids. V gave up 4 bases and J gave up 4 bases, with 19 bases separating them. From germline, CDR1 is LGHNA and CDR2 YNFKEQ. CDR3 sequence reads: CASSPGVGLDPETQYF. DNA of the CDR3: TGTGCCAGCAGCCCGGGGGTGGGTTTAGATCCAGAGACCCAGTACTTC.